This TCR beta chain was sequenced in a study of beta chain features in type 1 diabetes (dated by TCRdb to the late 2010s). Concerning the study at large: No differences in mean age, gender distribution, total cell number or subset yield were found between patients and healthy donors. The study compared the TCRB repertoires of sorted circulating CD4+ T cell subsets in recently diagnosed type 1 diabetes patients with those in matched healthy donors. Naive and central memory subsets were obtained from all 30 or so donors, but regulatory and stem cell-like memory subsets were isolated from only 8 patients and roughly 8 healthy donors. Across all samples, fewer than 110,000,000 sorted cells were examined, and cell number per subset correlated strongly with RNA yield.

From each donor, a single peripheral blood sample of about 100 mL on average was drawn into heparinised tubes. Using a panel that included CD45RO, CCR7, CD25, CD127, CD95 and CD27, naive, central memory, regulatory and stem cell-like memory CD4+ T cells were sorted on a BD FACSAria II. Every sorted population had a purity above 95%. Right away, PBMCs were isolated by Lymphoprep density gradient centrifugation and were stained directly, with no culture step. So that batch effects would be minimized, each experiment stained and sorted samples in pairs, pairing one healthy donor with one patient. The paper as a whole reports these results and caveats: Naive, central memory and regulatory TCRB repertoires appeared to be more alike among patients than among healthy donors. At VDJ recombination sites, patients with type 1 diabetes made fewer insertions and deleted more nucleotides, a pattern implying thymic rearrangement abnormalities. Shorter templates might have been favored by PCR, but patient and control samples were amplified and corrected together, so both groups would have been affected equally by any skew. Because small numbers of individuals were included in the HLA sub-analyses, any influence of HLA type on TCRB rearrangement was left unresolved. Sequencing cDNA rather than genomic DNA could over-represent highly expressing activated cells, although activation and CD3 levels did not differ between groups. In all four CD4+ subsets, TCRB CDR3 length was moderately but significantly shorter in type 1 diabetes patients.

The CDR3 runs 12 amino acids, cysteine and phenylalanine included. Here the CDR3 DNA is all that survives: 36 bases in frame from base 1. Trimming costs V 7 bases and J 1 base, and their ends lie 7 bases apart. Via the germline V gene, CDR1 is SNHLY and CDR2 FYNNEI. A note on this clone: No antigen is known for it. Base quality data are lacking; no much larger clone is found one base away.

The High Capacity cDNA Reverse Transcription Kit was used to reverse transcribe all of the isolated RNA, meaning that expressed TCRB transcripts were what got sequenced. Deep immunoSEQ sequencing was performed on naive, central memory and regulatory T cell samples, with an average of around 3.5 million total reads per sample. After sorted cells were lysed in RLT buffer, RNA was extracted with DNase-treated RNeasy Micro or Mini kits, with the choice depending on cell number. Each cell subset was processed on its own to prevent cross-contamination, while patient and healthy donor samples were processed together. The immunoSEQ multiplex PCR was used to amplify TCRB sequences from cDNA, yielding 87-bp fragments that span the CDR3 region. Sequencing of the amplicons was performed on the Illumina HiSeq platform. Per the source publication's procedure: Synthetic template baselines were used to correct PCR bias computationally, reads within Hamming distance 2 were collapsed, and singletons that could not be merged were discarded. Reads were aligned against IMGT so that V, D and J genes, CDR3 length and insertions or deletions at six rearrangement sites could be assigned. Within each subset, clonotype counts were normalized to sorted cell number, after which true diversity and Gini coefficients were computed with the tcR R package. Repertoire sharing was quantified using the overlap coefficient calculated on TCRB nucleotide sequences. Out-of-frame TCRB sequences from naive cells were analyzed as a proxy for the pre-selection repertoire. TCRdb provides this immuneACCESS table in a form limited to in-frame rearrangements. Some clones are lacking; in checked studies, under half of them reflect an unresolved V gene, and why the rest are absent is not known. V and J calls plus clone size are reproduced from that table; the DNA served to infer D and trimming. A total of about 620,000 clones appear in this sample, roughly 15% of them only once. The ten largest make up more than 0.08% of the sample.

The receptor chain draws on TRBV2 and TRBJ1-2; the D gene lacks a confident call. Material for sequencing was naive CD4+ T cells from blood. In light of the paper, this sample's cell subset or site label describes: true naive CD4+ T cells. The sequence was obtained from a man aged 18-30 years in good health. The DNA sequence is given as TGTGCCAGCACCGAGTATAACTATGGCTACACCTTC. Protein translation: CASTEYNYGYTF.